The rows below give T cell receptor beta chains drawn from one sample of a study of T-cell reconstitution after alpha-beta-depleted transplantation in children. TCRdb reprocessed the PCR reads via MiXCR and lists one record per CDR3 protein. The table lists about 260,000 distinct CDR3 sequences, less than 9% of them singletons. This sample comprised PBMCs, mostly from graft donor cells, obtained 180 days after TCRalphabeta/CD19-depleted stem cell transplant. Receptor source: a male patient between 5 and 17 years old who had a stem cell transplant for acute lymphoblastic leukemia, so the T cells may come from the graft donor. Each CDR3 is given with its conserved first and last residue. The order of the fields is V gene, clone size, J gene, D gene, CDR3 protein, CDR3 DNA. A D gene is named only where the DNA matches it firmly. A clone size is listed for some rows: how often the clone was seen (once, few, many), or a class if it is expanded.

v_gene: TRBV12-3/TRBV12-4
abundance: many
j_gene: TRBJ1-5
d_gene: .
CDR3aa: CASSPRNQPQHF
CDR3nt: TGTGCCAGCAGCCCTCGAAATCAGCCCCAGCATTTT

v_gene: TRBV20-1
abundance: once
j_gene: TRBJ2-3
d_gene: .
CDR3aa: CSARKGAEYTDTQYF
CDR3nt: TGCAGTGCTAGAAAAGGAGCGGAGTACACAGATACGCAGTATTTT

v_gene: TRBV7-9
abundance: .
j_gene: TRBJ2-5
d_gene: TRBD2
CDR3aa: CASSPPGTRGQETQYF
CDR3nt: TGTGCCAGCAGCCCACCGGGGACTAGAGGCCAAGAGACCCAGTACTTC

v_gene: TRBV6-1
abundance: many
j_gene: TRBJ1-6
d_gene: TRBD1
CDR3aa: CASRSTGGTYNSPLHF
CDR3nt: TGTGCCAGCAGGTCGACAGGGGGCACCTATAATTCACCCCTCCACTTT

v_gene: TRBV7-8
abundance: few
j_gene: TRBJ1-5
d_gene: TRBD1
CDR3aa: CASRLTGGGNQPQHF
CDR3nt: TGTGCCAGCAGGTTGACAGGGGGAGGGAATCAGCCCCAGCATTTT

v_gene: TRBV20-1
abundance: many
j_gene: TRBJ2-1
d_gene: TRBD2
CDR3aa: CSARPSGRDRNEQFF
CDR3nt: TGCAGTGCTAGACCTAGCGGGAGGGATAGGAATGAGCAGTTCTTC

v_gene: TRBV6-5
abundance: many
j_gene: TRBJ2-5
d_gene: .
CDR3aa: CASIDYQETQYF
CDR3nt: TGTGCCAGCATAGACTACCAAGAGACCCAGTACTTC

v_gene: TRBV6-5
abundance: many
j_gene: TRBJ1-2
d_gene: .
CDR3aa: CASSSRDKGGYGYTF
CDR3nt: TGTGCCAGCAGTTCCCGGGACAAAGGGGGCTATGGCTACACCTTC

v_gene: TRBV3-1
abundance: many
j_gene: TRBJ2-7
d_gene: .
CDR3aa: CASSQVDPASEQYF
CDR3nt: TGTGCCAGCAGCCAAGTGGACCCGGCGTCCGAGCAGTACTTC

v_gene: TRBV11-2
abundance: .
j_gene: TRBJ1-2
d_gene: .
CDR3aa: CASSLSLGYGYTF
CDR3nt: TGTGCCAGCAGCTTAAGTCTGGGCTATGGCTACACCTTC

v_gene: TRBV5-1
abundance: many
j_gene: TRBJ2-3
d_gene: .
CDR3aa: CASSLNRENTQYF
CDR3nt: TGCGCCAGCAGCTTGAACAGAGAGAATACGCAGTATTTT

v_gene: TRBV11-2
abundance: many
j_gene: TRBJ2-5
d_gene: .
CDR3aa: CASSSHRETQYF
CDR3nt: TGTGCCAGCAGCTCACACAGGGAGACCCAGTACTTC

v_gene: TRBV4-1
abundance: many
j_gene: TRBJ1-4
d_gene: TRBD1
CDR3aa: CASSQNREHPGQFHEKLFF
CDR3nt: TGCGCCAGCAGCCAAAATAGGGAACATCCGGGACAGTTCCATGAAAAACTGTTTTTT

v_gene: TRBV11-2
abundance: many
j_gene: TRBJ2-7
d_gene: TRBD2
CDR3aa: CASSLEGGRRYEQYF
CDR3nt: TGTGCCAGCAGCTTAGAGGGCGGGAGGCGCTACGAGCAGTACTTC

v_gene: TRBV10-3
abundance: many
j_gene: TRBJ1-2
d_gene: TRBD1
CDR3aa: CAISETLQGAGGYTF
CDR3nt: TGTGCCATCAGTGAAACGCTCCAGGGGGCGGGTGGCTACACCTTC

v_gene: TRBV12-3/TRBV12-4
abundance: many
j_gene: TRBJ2-7
d_gene: TRBD1
CDR3aa: CASSLLPGQGAYEQYF
CDR3nt: TGTGCCAGCAGTCTACTTCCGGGACAGGGTGCCTACGAGCAGTACTTC

v_gene: TRBV4-1
abundance: many
j_gene: TRBJ1-6
d_gene: .
CDR3aa: CASSQGGQGRSPLHF
CDR3nt: TGCGCCAGCAGCCAAGGAGGCCAGGGACGGTCACCCCTCCACTTT

v_gene: TRBV6-6
abundance: many
j_gene: TRBJ1-5
d_gene: .
CDR3aa: CASAEYNQPQHF
CDR3nt: TGTGCCAGCGCAGAGTACAATCAGCCCCAGCATTTT

v_gene: TRBV25-1
abundance: many
j_gene: TRBJ2-2
d_gene: .
CDR3aa: CASRFTGELFF
CDR3nt: TGTGCCAGCAGGTTTACCGGGGAGCTGTTTTTT

v_gene: TRBV28
abundance: many
j_gene: TRBJ2-7
d_gene: TRBD1
CDR3aa: CASSRTGRDEQYF
CDR3nt: TGTGCCAGCAGCCGGACAGGAAGAGACGAGCAGTACTTC

v_gene: TRBV29-1
abundance: many
j_gene: TRBJ1-6
d_gene: .
CDR3aa: CSVATGSSYNSPLHF
CDR3nt: TGCAGCGTTGCCACAGGGAGCTCCTATAATTCACCCCTCCACTTT

v_gene: TRBV5-1
abundance: many
j_gene: TRBJ2-2
d_gene: .
CDR3aa: CASRDPLNTGELFF
CDR3nt: TGCGCCAGCAGAGATCCTCTTAACACCGGGGAGCTGTTTTTT

v_gene: TRBV27
abundance: many
j_gene: TRBJ2-6
d_gene: .
CDR3aa: CASSLSTGAGANVLTF
CDR3nt: TGTGCCAGCAGTTTATCGACCGGGGCTGGGGCCAACGTCCTGACTTTC

v_gene: TRBV10-3
abundance: many
j_gene: TRBJ2-7
d_gene: .
CDR3aa: CATGGQGASSYEQYF
CDR3nt: TGTGCCACGGGAGGTCAGGGGGCGAGCTCCTACGAGCAGTACTTC

v_gene: TRBV7-2
abundance: .
j_gene: TRBJ1-6
d_gene: .
CDR3aa: CASSLAGTYNSPLHF
CDR3nt: TGTGCCAGCAGCTTAGCAGGGACCTATAATTCACCCCTCCACTTT

v_gene: TRBV7-8
abundance: many
j_gene: TRBJ2-7
d_gene: .
CDR3aa: CASSLNAYEQYF
CDR3nt: TGTGCCAGCAGCCTAAACGCCTACGAGCAGTACTTC

v_gene: TRBV5-1
abundance: few
j_gene: TRBJ2-7
d_gene: .
CDR3aa: CASSLSIWGDSRGDYEQYF
CDR3nt: TGCGCCAGCAGCTTATCGATCTGGGGCGACAGTCGAGGTGATTACGAGCAGTACTTC

v_gene: TRBV14
abundance: many
j_gene: TRBJ1-1
d_gene: TRBD1
CDR3aa: CASSQLQQGPYTEAFF
CDR3nt: TGTGCCAGCAGCCAACTCCAACAGGGGCCTTACACTGAAGCTTTCTTT

v_gene: TRBV6-5
abundance: .
j_gene: TRBJ2-2
d_gene: .
CDR3aa: CASSYWATGELFF
CDR3nt: TGTGCCAGCAGTTACTGGGCGACCGGGGAGCTGTTTTTT

v_gene: TRBV15
abundance: many
j_gene: TRBJ1-2
d_gene: .
CDR3aa: CATSRETPANYGYTF
CDR3nt: TGTGCCACCAGCAGAGAAACCCCAGCTAACTATGGCTACACCTTC

v_gene: TRBV5-1
abundance: many
j_gene: TRBJ2-7
d_gene: .
CDR3aa: CASSTGTRDEQYF
CDR3nt: TGCGCCAGCAGCACCGGGACCCGAGACGAGCAGTACTTC

v_gene: TRBV7-2
abundance: many
j_gene: TRBJ2-7
d_gene: .
CDR3aa: CASSLVGAGSSYEQYF
CDR3nt: TGTGCCAGCAGCTTAGTTGGGGCGGGCAGCTCCTACGAGCAGTACTTC

v_gene: TRBV7-2
abundance: many
j_gene: TRBJ2-7
d_gene: .
CDR3aa: CATSGTPAAYEQYF
CDR3nt: TGTGCCACCTCGGGGACCCCAGCTGCCTACGAGCAGTACTTC

v_gene: TRBV20-1
abundance: many
j_gene: TRBJ2-5
d_gene: .
CDR3aa: CSATGTAAGAQYF
CDR3nt: TGCAGTGCTACCGGGACAGCTGCGGGGGCCCAGTACTTC

v_gene: TRBV7-4
abundance: many
j_gene: TRBJ2-1
d_gene: .
CDR3aa: CASSARRASSRRENNEQFF
CDR3nt: TGTGCCAGCAGCGCCCGAAGGGCCTCCTCACGGCGGGAAAACAATGAGCAGTTCTTC

v_gene: TRBV10-2
abundance: many
j_gene: TRBJ2-1
d_gene: .
CDR3aa: CASSEYVVYEQFF
CDR3nt: TGCGCCAGCAGTGAGTACGTAGTGTATGAGCAGTTCTTC

v_gene: TRBV28
abundance: many
j_gene: TRBJ2-7
d_gene: TRBD2
CDR3aa: CASSSRVGLAVYEQYF
CDR3nt: TGTGCCAGCAGTTCGAGAGTAGGACTAGCGGTTTACGAGCAGTACTTC

v_gene: TRBV18
abundance: few
j_gene: TRBJ2-2
d_gene: TRBD1
CDR3aa: CASSPYRGDTGELFF
CDR3nt: TGTGCCAGCTCACCGTACAGGGGCGACACCGGGGAGCTGTTTTTT

v_gene: TRBV29-1
abundance: many
j_gene: TRBJ2-7
d_gene: TRBD1
CDR3aa: CSVLGQGYEQYF
CDR3nt: TGCAGCGTCCTTGGACAGGGCTACGAGCAGTACTTC

v_gene: TRBV3-1
abundance: many
j_gene: TRBJ2-1
d_gene: TRBD2
CDR3aa: CASSQGTGLAVSYNEQFF
CDR3nt: TGTGCCAGCAGCCAAGGTACGGGTCTAGCGGTCTCCTACAATGAGCAGTTCTTC

v_gene: TRBV12-3/TRBV12-4
abundance: many
j_gene: TRBJ2-3
d_gene: .
CDR3aa: CASSLSGTQYF
CDR3nt: TGTGCCAGCAGCCTAAGTGGTACGCAGTATTTT

v_gene: TRBV7-3
abundance: .
j_gene: TRBJ2-5
d_gene: .
CDR3aa: CASSFQGPEGTQYF
CDR3nt: TGTGCCAGCAGCTTTCAGGGACCTGAGGGGACCCAGTACTTC

v_gene: TRBV12-3/TRBV12-4
abundance: many
j_gene: TRBJ2-3
d_gene: TRBD2
CDR3aa: CASILGLAGVDTQYF
CDR3nt: TGTGCCAGCATCCTGGGACTAGCGGGAGTAGATACGCAGTATTTT

v_gene: TRBV6-2/TRBV6-3
abundance: many
j_gene: TRBJ2-6
d_gene: TRBD2
CDR3aa: CASSRLLASGANVLTF
CDR3nt: TGTGCCAGCAGCCGATTACTAGCGTCTGGGGCCAACGTCCTGACTTTC

v_gene: TRBV28
abundance: many
j_gene: TRBJ1-3
d_gene: .
CDR3aa: CASSLLGSIHTIYF
CDR3nt: TGTGCCAGCAGTTTATTAGGCAGCATTCACACCATATATTTT

v_gene: TRBV6-5
abundance: many
j_gene: TRBJ2-7
d_gene: TRBD2
CDR3aa: CASSYGGTTYEQYF
CDR3nt: TGTGCCAGCAGTTACGGCGGGACTACGTACGAGCAGTACTTC

v_gene: TRBV6-1
abundance: many
j_gene: TRBJ1-4
d_gene: .
CDR3aa: CASSGTPATNEKLFF
CDR3nt: TGTGCCAGCAGTGGGACGCCTGCAACTAATGAAAAACTGTTTTTT